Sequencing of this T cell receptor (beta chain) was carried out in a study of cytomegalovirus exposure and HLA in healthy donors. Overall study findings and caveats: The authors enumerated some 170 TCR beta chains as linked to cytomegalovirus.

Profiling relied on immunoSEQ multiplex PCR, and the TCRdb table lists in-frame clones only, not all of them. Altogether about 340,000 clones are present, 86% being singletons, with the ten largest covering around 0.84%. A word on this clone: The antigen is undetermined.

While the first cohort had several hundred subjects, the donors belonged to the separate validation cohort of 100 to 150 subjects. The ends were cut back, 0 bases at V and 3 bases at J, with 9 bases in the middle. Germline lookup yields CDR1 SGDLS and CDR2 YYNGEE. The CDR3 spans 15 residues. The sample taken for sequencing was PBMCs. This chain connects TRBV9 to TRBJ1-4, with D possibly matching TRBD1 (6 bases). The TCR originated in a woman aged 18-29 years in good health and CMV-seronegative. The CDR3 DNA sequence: TGTGCCAGCAGCGTAGGGGGGCTTGCTAATGAAAAACTGTTTTTT. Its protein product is CASSVGGLANEKLFF.